The 8 T cell receptor beta chains below all came from one sample that was sequenced in a study of metastatic and nonmetastatic thyroid tumors. TCRdb reprocessed the PCR reads via MiXCR. The sample holds fewer than 13,000 clones; less than 15% are singletons and the top ten take roughly 13%. Thyroid surgery was preceded by no treatment in any patient. The sample comprised blood. The receptors stem from a female donor with papillary thyroid cancer or a benign thyroid nodule (not recorded which). Some clones in this sample may be carry-over from other donors' samples.

This clone was seen at least ten times. The CDR3 region has the DNA TGCAGTGCAACATTAGGGGGCTGGAATGAAGCTTTCTTT. Amino acids: CSATLGGWNEAFF. The J gene is TRBJ1-1, the V gene TRBV20-1; 7 nucleotides match TRBD1. This CDR3 contains 13 residues. J lost 7 bases, V lost 6 bases, and 11 bases had no gene match. Germline lookup yields CDR1 DFQATT and CDR2 SNEGSKA (reference sequence).

By share, this clone ranks as medium-sized. This sequence joins TRBV6-1 and TRBJ1-2, with TRBD1 matching 12 bases. Germline CDR1 is MNHNS and CDR2 is SASEGT. V gave up 7 bases and J gave up 8 bases; unmatched junction bases: 11. The length of the CDR3 is 15 residues. CDR3 loop: CASTPPGQGAGGYTF. The CDR3 coding sequence is TGTGCCAGCACCCCCCCGGGACAGGGGGCTGGCGGCTACACCTTC.

This clone was recorded many times. The chain couples TRBV4-1 to TRBJ1-2, with a possible D match to TRBD1 (6 bases). Trimming left V 5 bases short and J 6 bases short, with 22 bases between. Germline lookup yields CDR1 MGHRA and CDR2 YSYEKL. The CDR3 has 16 residues. The CDR3 DNA sequence: TGCGCCAGCAGCTCCAGGGGTCTGAGGTATCGGGATGGCTACACCTTC. Encoded protein: CASSSRGLRYRDGYTF.

This clone is labeled as medium-sized. A junction end diverges from the germline sequence, so it may reflect a read error. The rearrangement uses TRBV6-1 and TRBJ1-2; D ambiguous. The CDR3 sequence is 9 residues long. Germline values: CDR1 MNHNS, CDR2 SASEGT. The CDR3 nucleotides are TGTGCCAGCAGTGAGAGGAACAGCTTC. Its protein is CASSERNSF.

Within the sample, this clone is medium-sized. This sequence joins TRBV27 and TRBJ2-7; 8 bases agree with TRBD2. The germline V gene has CDR1 MNHEY and CDR2 SMNVEV (reference sequence). This CDR3 is 19 amino acids long. J was trimmed by 6 bases and V by 2 bases; bases with no gene match: 21. CDR3 in amino acids: CASSLGIVGPERELGEQYF. The CDR3 DNA sequence: TGTGCCAGCAGTTTAGGGATTGTGGGGCCGGAGCGGGAGTTGGGCGAGCAGTACTTC.

By share, this clone counts as medium-sized. V gene TRBV4-1 combines with J gene TRBJ1-6; 7 bases match TRBD1. Germline-derived CDR1 and CDR2 are MGHRA and YSYEKL. With 1 base clipped from V and 7 bases from J, the junction kept 7 bases outside the gene matches. The CDR3 loop spans 16 amino acids. The CDR3 reads CASSQVPGGLNSPLHF. The DNA for the CDR3 is TGCGCCAGCAGCCAAGTGCCAGGGGGTCTCAATTCACCCCTCCACTTT.

Many counts were recorded for this clone. The rearrangement links TRBV10-3 to TRBJ1-5; a possible D gene is TRBD1 (6 bases). Germline loops: CDR1 ENHRY, CDR2 SYGVKD. The length of the CDR3 is 15 residues. V gave up 0 bases and J gave up 5 bases, with 11 bases separating them. The CDR3 nucleotides are TGTGCCATCAGTGAGTCCTTGGACAGTTATCAGCCCCAGCATTTT. Its protein is CAISESLDSYQPQHF.

This clone was found many times. The chain combines TRBV9 with TRBJ2-7, with D possibly being TRBD1 or TRBD2 (5 bases each). Germline V gene sequence: CDR1 SGDLS, CDR2 YYNGEE. Trimming shortened V by 0 bases and J by 4 bases, and 11 bases separated the two germline ends. The CDR3 runs to 14 residues. The CDR3 sequence: CASSVEGDPYEQYF. The CDR3 DNA reads TGTGCCAGCAGCGTAGAAGGGGACCCGTACGAGCAGTACTTC.